This TCR beta chain derives from a study of OX40 agonist ivuxolimab in advanced cancers. The overall study: Patients were dosed with the agonistic anti-OX40 (CD134) antibody ivuxolimab. Mean age approximately 61 years, range about 20 to 85; nearly 85% male.

Germline lookup yields CDR1 KGHSH and CDR2 LQKENI. With 1 base clipped from V and 2 bases from J, the junction kept 7 bases outside the gene matches. This CDR3 contains 16 residues. Profiling relied on immunoSEQ multiplex PCR, and the TCRdb table lists in-frame clones only, not all of them. The table has over 50,000 clones, around 83% seen once; the top ten hold 0.7%. The chain couples TRBV18 to TRBJ1-2; 7 bases are a match to TRBD1. The sample here was CD4+ or CD8+ T cells sorted from blood, taken in a trial of the OX40 agonist ivuxolimab. The TCR sequence derives from an adult with an advanced solid tumor such as melanoma, head and neck, liver or kidney cancer. CDR3 nucleotide sequence: TGTGCCAGCTCACCACGAGTAGGACAGGCGAACTATGGCTACACCTTC. This translates into CASSPRVGQANYGYTF.